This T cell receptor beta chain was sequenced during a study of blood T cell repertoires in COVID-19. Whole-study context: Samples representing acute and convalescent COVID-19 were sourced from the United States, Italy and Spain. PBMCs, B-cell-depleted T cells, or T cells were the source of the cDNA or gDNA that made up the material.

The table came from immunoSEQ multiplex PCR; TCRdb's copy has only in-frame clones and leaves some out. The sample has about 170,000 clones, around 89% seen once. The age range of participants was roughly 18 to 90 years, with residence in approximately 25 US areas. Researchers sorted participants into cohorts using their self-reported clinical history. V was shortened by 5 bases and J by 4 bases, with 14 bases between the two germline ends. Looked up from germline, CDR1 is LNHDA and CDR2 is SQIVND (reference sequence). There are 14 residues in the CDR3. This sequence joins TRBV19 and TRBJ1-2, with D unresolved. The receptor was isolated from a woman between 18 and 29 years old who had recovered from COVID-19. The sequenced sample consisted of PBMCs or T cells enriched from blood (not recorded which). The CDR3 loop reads CASSPTEESYGYTF. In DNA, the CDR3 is TGTGCCAGTAGTCCCACCGAGGAGAGCTATGGCTACACCTTC.